Below are 32 T cell receptor beta chains sequenced from a single sample in a study of shared clonotypes between healthy human individuals. Some clones are missing from TCRdb's copy, which holds only in-frame ones; the method was immunoSEQ multiplex PCR. The table has roughly 1,500,000 clones, 98% to 99% seen once. Sequencing used naive CD4+ T cells sorted from blood. The subset denotes: CD45RA+ positively selected. The receptors derive from a man aged 25-45 years in good health.

This rearrangement joins TRBV7-3 to TRBJ2-5; TRBD2 might be the D (6 bases). Germline CDR1 is SGHTA and CDR2 is FQGTGA. V was clipped by 5 bases and J by 5 bases, with 9 bases between them. The CDR3 contains 12 residues. CDR3 sequence: CASSRGGETQYF. The CDR3 nucleotides are TGTGCCAGCAGCCGTGGAGGGGAGACCCAGTACTTC.

This sequence joins TRBV7-2 and TRBJ2-7; TRBD2 aligns across 7 bases. Looked up from germline, CDR1 is SGHTA and CDR2 is FQGNSA. CDR3 length equals 15 residues. V was clipped by 4 bases and J by 0 bases; unmatched bases: 6. The CDR3 sequence: CASSSQASGSYEQYF. The CDR3 coding sequence is TGTGCCAGCAGCTCCCAGGCTAGCGGCTCCTACGAGCAGTACTTC.

The chain has TRBV28 and TRBJ2-1; perhaps TRBD2 as D (5 bases). The CDR3 spans 17 residues. Germline V lookup: CDR1 MDHEN, CDR2 SYDVKM. Deletions cut 4 bases from V and 0 bases from J, with 16 bases between. In DNA form, the CDR3 reads TGTGCCAGCAGTTCCCCACTAGTTTCGAGCTCCTACAATGAGCAGTTCTTC. Translated, it gives CASSSPLVSSSYNEQFF.

The rearrangement joins TRBV4-3 to TRBJ2-1, with TRBD2 matching 11 bases. V lost 1 base to trimming and J lost 8 bases; unmatched junction nucleotides: 4. Germline assignment: CDR1 LGHNA and CDR2 YSLEER. The CDR3 extends over 15 amino acids. The CDR3 DNA reads TGCGCCAGCAGCCAAGCACTAGCGGGAGTCTATGAGCAGTTCTTC. This encodes CASSQALAGVYEQFF.

The V gene is TRBV18, the J gene TRBJ2-2; the D is unclear. The ends were cut back, 2 bases at V and 6 bases at J, with 10 bases in the middle. The germline gives CDR1 KGHSH, CDR2 LQKENI. The CDR3 runs 14 residues. The CDR3 bases are TGTGCCAGCTCACCATTAGAATCGTCCGGGGAGCTGTTTTTT. Amino acid sequence: CASSPLESSGELFF.

The rearrangement uses TRBV6-6 and TRBJ2-1; D might be TRBD1 or TRBD2, each matching 6 bases. The CDR3 totals 12 residues. Germline V gives CDR1 MNHNY, CDR2 SVGAGI (reference sequence). V lost 10 bases and J lost 8, with 15 bases in between. The CDR3 coding sequence is TGTGCCACAGGAGGGGGGAGCGATGAGCAGTTCTTC. It specifies CATGGGSDEQFF.

V is TRBV19 and J is TRBJ1-3; D not certain. Germline CDR1 and CDR2: LNHDA and SQIVND (reference sequence). The CDR3 consists of 14 residues. Trimming removed 6 bases at V and 0 bases at J, with 9 bases between. The CDR3 sequence is CASSDWTSGNTIYF. CDR3 sequence (DNA): TGTGCCAGTAGCGACTGGACCTCTGGAAACACCATATATTTT.

As regards this clone: Other DNA sequences in the sample encode the same CDR3. The chain couples TRBV2 to TRBJ1-3, with 8 positions matching TRBD1. From germline, CDR1 is SNHLY and CDR2 FYNNEI. V shed 1 base, J shed 0 bases, and the junction held 2 bases outside the gene matches. The CDR3 is 16 amino acids. CDR3 coding DNA: TGTGCCAGCAGTGAAGGGGACAGGATCTCTGGAAACACCATATATTTT. Encoded protein: CASSEGDRISGNTIYF.

About this clone: This CDR3 is also generated by other DNA sequences in the sample. CDR3 nucleotides: TGTGCCAGCAGCTTAACAGGGGGGAACACCGGGGAGCTGTTTTTT. Translation: CASSLTGGNTGELFF. The V gene is TRBV7-3, the J gene TRBJ2-2; the D gene is possibly TRBD1 (6 bases). V lost 0 bases to trimming and J lost 1 base, with 6 bases between them. Germline V gives CDR1 SGHTA, CDR2 FQGTGA. CDR3 size: 15 residues.

The chain has TRBV30 and TRBJ1-2; a weak D match, TRBD1 (6 bases). Germline assignment: CDR1 GTSNPN and CDR2 SVGIG (reference sequence). Trimming took off 3 bases at V and 7 bases at J, with 15 bases between the two ends. This CDR3 comprises 13 residues. CDR3 loop: CAWSSGGGAGYTF. The CDR3 nucleotides are TGTGCCTGGAGCTCCGGTGGGGGGGCTGGCTACACCTTC.

The chain combines TRBV10-3 with TRBJ2-3, with D tentatively TRBD1 (6 bases). V was trimmed by 6 bases and J by 2 bases, leaving 12 bases between them. This CDR3 is 14 amino acids long. Germline loops: CDR1 ENHRY, CDR2 SYGVKD. The CDR3 DNA reads TGTGCCATCAGCCCCAGGGGCCACACAGATACGCAGTATTTT. Protein product: CAISPRGHTDTQYF.

The CDR3 region is CASSFGGAYNEQFF. The CDR3 nucleotides are TGCGCCAGCAGCTTCGGGGGCGCTTATAATGAGCAGTTCTTC. V usage is TRBV5-1 and J usage is TRBJ2-1; D possibly matches TRBD1 or TRBD2 (6 bases each). The CDR3 extends over 14 amino acids. V lost 2 bases, J lost 7 bases, and 13 bases lay in between. The V gene's germline CDR1 is SGHRS and CDR2 YFSETQ. Looking up the rest from reference TRBV5-1 and TRBJ2-1 gives the full variable domain: KAGVTQTPRYLIKTRGQQVTLSCSPISGHRSVSWYQQTPGQGLQFLFEYFSETQRNKGNFPGRFSGRQFSNSRSEMNVSTLELGDSALYLCASSFGGAYNEQFFGPGTRLTVL.

Turning to this clone: This same CDR3 is encoded by further DNA sequences in the sample. V and J are TRBV6-5 and TRBJ2-7; D remains ambiguous. CDR1 is MNHEY, CDR2 SVGAGI, per germline. The CDR3 is 14 residues long. Trimming took 0 bases from V and 0 from J, leaving 6 bases between them. CDR3 nucleotide sequence: TGTGCCAGCAGTTACTCACAGAGCTCCTACGAGCAGTACTTC. Amino acid sequence: CASSYSQSSYEQYF.

The chain uses TRBV25-1 and TRBJ2-7; 7 bases are a match to TRBD2. Germline V gene sequence: CDR1 MGHDK, CDR2 SYGVNS. V dropped 1 base and J dropped 4; count of bases not matched to a gene: 10. CDR3 length: 16 amino acids. CDR3 sequence (DNA): TGTGCCAGCAGTGAATCGAGGCAGGGACTACGGTACGAGCAGTACTTC. Encoded protein: CASSESRQGLRYEQYF.

This clone has a single count. The chain joins TRBV5-1 to TRBJ2-3, with 7 bases that match TRBD1. Looked up from germline, CDR1 is SGHRS and CDR2 is YFSETQ. V lost 3 bases, J lost 5 bases, and 3 bases stayed unmatched. This CDR3 is built from 13 residues. CDR3 amino acids: CASSSTGKDTQYF. The DNA for the CDR3 is TGCGCCAGCAGCTCGACAGGGAAAGATACGCAGTATTTT.

The count of this clone is one. The chain combines TRBV28 with TRBJ2-1; D is undetermined. V dropped 3 bases and J dropped 7 bases, with 13 bases sitting between them. Looked up from germline, CDR1 is MDHEN and CDR2 is SYDVKM. The CDR3 extends over 14 amino acids. DNA for the CDR3: TGTGCCAGCAGTTTCCTAGATTCGCTAAATGAGCAGTTCTTC. Protein sequence: CASSFLDSLNEQFF.

This sequence joins TRBV7-9 and TRBJ2-7, with 7 bases lining up with TRBD2. The germline CDR1 and CDR2 sequences are SEHNR and FQNEAQ (reference sequence). The CDR3 totals 15 residues. The J segment lost 0 bases and the V segment lost 5 bases, leaving 7 bases of the junction unmatched. The CDR3 is CASSPERGSSYEQYF. CDR3 sequence (DNA): TGTGCCAGCAGCCCCGAGCGGGGTTCCTCCTACGAGCAGTACTTC.

V usage is TRBV11-2 and J usage is TRBJ2-7, with D possibly being TRBD2 (5 bases). CDR1 is SGHAT, CDR2 FQNNGV, per germline. Trimming shortened V by 1 base and J by 3 bases, and 10 bases separated the two germline ends. The CDR3 sequence is 14 residues long. Here the CDR3 reads CASSLGADLYEQYF. CDR3 bases: TGTGCCAGCAGCTTAGGAGCGGACCTCTACGAGCAGTACTTC. The variable domain in full, with the rest retrieved from reference TRBV11-2 and TRBJ2-7, is EAGVAQSPRYKIIEKRQSVAFWCNPISGHATLYWYQQILGQGPKLLIQFQNNGVVDDSQLPKDRFSAERLKGVDSTLKIQPAKLEDSAVYLCASSLGADLYEQYFGPGTRLTVT.

This sequence joins TRBV19 and TRBJ2-1, with 10 nucleotides matching TRBD1. Trimming at V came to 4 bases and at J to 5 bases, leaving 5 bases not matched to a gene. CDR1 is LNHDA, CDR2 SQIVND, per germline (reference sequence). The CDR3 has 15 amino acids. The CDR3 sequence is CASSTWDRGHNEQFF. The CDR3, as DNA: TGTGCCAGTAGTACGTGGGACAGGGGCCACAATGAGCAGTTCTTC.

The V call is TRBV5-1, the J call TRBJ2-2; D remains ambiguous. V was clipped by 2 bases and J by 2 bases, with 10 bases between them. The CDR3 extends over 15 amino acids. In germline, CDR1 is SGHRS, CDR2 YFSETQ. CDR3 loop: CASSFQTINTGELFF. CDR3 DNA: TGCGCCAGCAGCTTCCAGACAATAAACACCGGGGAGCTGTTTTTT. Drawing the rest from reference TRBV5-1 and TRBJ2-2, the complete variable domain is KAGVTQTPRYLIKTRGQQVTLSCSPISGHRSVSWYQQTPGQGLQFLFEYFSETQRNKGNFPGRFSGRQFSNSRSEMNVSTLELGDSALYLCASSFQTINTGELFFGEGSRLTVL.

This chain uses TRBV28 with TRBJ2-7; D gene ambiguous. From germline, CDR1 is MDHEN and CDR2 SYDVKM. This CDR3 has 12 amino acids. V was trimmed by 7 bases and J by 4 bases, leaving 11 bases between them. The CDR3: CASMGLEYEQYF. CDR3 nucleotides: TGTGCCAGCATGGGTTTGGAATACGAGCAGTACTTC.

This clone appeared once. The chain recombines TRBV7-2 with TRBJ1-4; 8 bases match TRBD1. CDR1 and CDR2 (germline): SGHTA, FQGNSA. J was trimmed by 7 bases and V by 3 bases; bases with no gene match: 4. The CDR3 spans 14 residues. In nucleotides, the CDR3 is TGTGCCAGCAGCTTCCAGGGGGCAGGTGAAAAACTGTTTTTT. It yields the protein CASSFQGAGEKLFF.

The J gene is TRBJ1-2, the V gene TRBV5-4, with TRBD1 matching 7 bases. Germline lookup yields CDR1 SGHNT and CDR2 YYREEE (reference sequence). V lost 4 bases to trimming and J lost 7 bases; unmatched junction nucleotides: 7. This CDR3 region has 13 residues. This CDR3 is CASSEQGVVGYTF. In DNA, the CDR3 is TGTGCCAGCAGCGAGCAGGGGGTGGTTGGCTACACCTTC.

The chain is built from TRBV11-2 and TRBJ2-2; D gene unclear. This CDR3 spans 15 amino acids. Germline loops: CDR1 SGHAT, CDR2 FQNNGV. The CDR3 reads CAVWAVTKNTGELFF. CDR3 coding DNA: TGTGCAGTTTGGGCCGTCACTAAGAACACCGGGGAGCTGTTTTTT.

This chain connects TRBV27 to TRBJ1-5; TRBD1 matches at 12 bases. Germline V gene lookup returns CDR1 MNHEY and CDR2 SMNVEV (reference sequence). The J segment lost 2 bases and the V segment lost 4 bases, leaving 15 bases of the junction unmatched. This CDR3 spans 20 amino acids. The CDR3 is CASSSITGTGGAEGNQPQHF. CDR3 coding DNA: TGTGCCAGCAGTTCAATCACCGGGACAGGGGGCGCGGAGGGCAATCAGCCCCAGCATTTT.

The rearrangement joins TRBV6-6 to TRBJ2-7; 8 bases are shared with TRBD2. The CDR3 loop spans 15 amino acids. The germline CDR1 and CDR2 sequences are MNHNY and SVGAGI (reference sequence). With V trimmed by 5 bases and J by 9 bases, 15 bases remained unmatched. For the CDR3, the DNA is TGTGCCAGCAGTCCTACCGGACTAGCCCAAGTAGGGCAGTACTTC. As protein: CASSPTGLAQVGQYF.

This chain joins TRBV18 and TRBJ2-1; 9 bases agree with TRBD2. V lost 3 bases, J lost 9 bases, and 6 bases stayed unmatched. The CDR3 is made up of 14 amino acids. The germline V gene has CDR1 KGHSH and CDR2 LQKENI. The CDR3 protein is CASSPAGGRSEQFF. The CDR3 DNA sequence: TGTGCCAGCTCACCGGCGGGAGGGCGGTCTGAGCAGTTCTTC.

J is TRBJ2-1 and V is TRBV7-8; 10 bases agree with TRBD2. The germline V gene has CDR1 SGHVS and CDR2 FQNEAQ. V gave up 5 bases and J gave up 4 bases; unmatched junction bases: 8. The CDR3 runs to 16 residues. The CDR3: CASSGFLAGEYNEQFF. The CDR3 bases are TGTGCCAGCAGCGGGTTTCTAGCGGGAGAATACAATGAGCAGTTCTTC.

The gene calls are TRBV10-3 and TRBJ2-2; tentative D call: TRBD1 (5 bases). CDR3 length: 16 residues. Germline loops: CDR1 ENHRY, CDR2 SYGVKD. Trimming left V 1 base short and J 4 bases short, with 13 bases between. This CDR3 is CAISEFSGLGTGELFF. The CDR3 DNA is TGTGCCATCAGTGAGTTTTCAGGGTTGGGCACCGGGGAGCTGTTTTTT.

The chain is built from TRBV10-2 and TRBJ1-2; D is perhaps TRBD1 (6 bases). The CDR3 has 12 amino acids. Per the germline V gene, CDR1 is WSHSY and CDR2 is SAAADI. V gave up 4 bases and J gave up 7 bases, with 10 bases separating them. CDR3 sequence reads: CASSGPGAGYTF. CDR3 in DNA: TGCGCCAGCAGTGGCCCGGGGGCTGGCTACACCTTC.

This chain uses TRBV4-2 with TRBJ1-1, with a weak D call TRBD1 (6 bases). Looked up from germline, CDR1 is LGHNA and CDR2 is YNFKEQ. The CDR3 is 15 residues long. The V end was cut by 1 base, the J end by 3 bases, with 12 bases between. Written as DNA, the CDR3 is TGTGCCAGCAGCCAAGCCCAACAGGGTTACACTGAAGCTTTCTTT. It is translated as CASSQAQQGYTEAFF.

This clone was counted once. The chain combines TRBV6-1 with TRBJ2-2; D might be TRBD2 (5 bases). Deletions cut 7 bases from V and 4 bases from J, with 7 bases between. Germline assignment: CDR1 MNHNS and CDR2 SASEGT. The CDR3 sequence is 12 residues long. The chain's CDR3 is CASTRVTGELFF. For the CDR3, the DNA is TGTGCCAGCACGAGGGTCACCGGGGAGCTGTTTTTT.